The rows below give T cell receptor beta chains drawn from one sample of a study of blood T cell repertoires in COVID-19. Here immunoSEQ multiplex PCR was the method, and the copy in TCRdb shows in-frame clones only, minus some. Of 200,000 to 250,000 clones detected, just under 85% appear once; the ten largest clones hold around 2%. Sample: peripheral blood. These receptors were taken from a woman of 80 years or more with acute or convalescent COVID-19. CDR3s include the opening cysteine and the closing phenylalanine or tryptophan. Some rows have no size entry. The others give once, few or many, or a class for an expanded clone.

cdr3_length | j_call | clone_size | v_call | cdr3_aa
14 | TRBJ1-6 | . | TRBV27 | CASKRTGVNSPLHF
15 | TRBJ1-1 | few | TRBV5-8 | CASSLDWGTNTEAFF
13 | TRBJ2-7 | . | TRBV21-1 | CASINRILYEQYF
14 | TRBJ1-2 | . | TRBV11-2 | CASSFTTGTGGYTF
16 | TRBJ2-7 | once | TRBV7-9 | CASSLGLAGISYEQYF
11 | TRBJ1-3 | . | TRBV27 | CASSLSSTLYF
16 | TRBJ2-3 | . | TRBV5-4 | CASSQGQVRGSDTQYF
14 | TRBJ1-2 | . | TRBV11-2 | CASSLGPLNYGYTF
14 | TRBJ2-1 | . | TRBV6-2/TRBV6-3 | CASSYLGLYNEQFF
16 | TRBJ2-1 | . | TRBV7-9 | CASSSSFAGGYNEQFF
16 | TRBJ2-2 | . | TRBV2 | CASSIRTGGITGELFF
14 | TRBJ2-1 | . | TRBV5-1 | CASSQDTTYNEQFF
16 | TRBJ1-2 | . | TRBV19 | CASSIDPGQGRNGYTF
14 | TRBJ2-7 | . | TRBV18 | CASSPDRGGLKQYF
15 | TRBJ1-1 | . | TRBV7-8 | CASSSSGTGLTEAFF
13 | TRBJ1-1 | . | TRBV6-5 | CASQLQGGTEAFF
15 | TRBJ2-3 | . | TRBV6-2/TRBV6-3 | CASSYVSGTTDTQYF
12 | TRBJ2-7 | many | TRBV19 | CASSRLGYEQYF
14 | TRBJ1-2 | . | TRBV5-6 | CASSVDRGNYGYTF
16 | TRBJ2-1 | . | TRBV7-2 | CASSLGGSGGRNEQFF
11 | TRBJ1-1 | . | TRBV7-9 | CASSIQEGAFF
13 | TRBJ1-6 | . | TRBV18 | CASSPNRDSPLHF
15 | TRBJ2-7 | . | TRBV19 | CASSIESLAAYEQYF
15 | TRBJ1-2 | . | TRBV30 | CARQTGTGQTYGYTF
14 | TRBJ1-2 | few | TRBV9 | CASRSLVGAGGYTF
15 | TRBJ1-6 | . | TRBV27 | CASSRQGSYNSPLHF
12 | TRBJ1-3 | . | TRBV29-1 | CSVGASGNTIYF
13 | TRBJ1-1 | . | TRBV7-2 | CASRAQGVTEAFF
14 | TRBJ1-1 | . | TRBV7-8 | CASSWAGTRTEAFF
11 | TRBJ1-2 | . | TRBV6-6 | CAARLGYGYTF
18 | TRBJ2-7 | . | TRBV3-1/TRBV3-2 | CASSQRLLGLAGSYEQYF
14 | TRBJ2-7 | once | TRBV7-3 | CASSLGQGDSEQYF
14 | TRBJ2-7 | . | TRBV6-6 | CASSNRDKAYEQYF
18 | TRBJ1-3 | . | TRBV7-2 | CASSSGQRGAKAGNTIYF
17 | TRBJ1-4 | . | TRBV3-1/TRBV3-2 | CASSQSPGGVANEKLFF
15 | TRBJ1-3 | few | TRBV5-6 | CASSLWATSGNTIYF
14 | TRBJ1-3 | . | TRBV6-2/TRBV6-3 | CASSLSVSGNTIYF
13 | TRBJ1-1 | few | TRBV18 | CASSPGQNTEAFF
16 | TRBJ2-7 | . | TRBV3-1/TRBV3-2 | CASSQGGLARSDEQYF
14 | TRBJ2-5 | . | TRBV5-1 | CASSLAPGVETQYF
12 | TRBJ1-1 | . | TRBV30 | CAWRQGRTEAFF
15 | TRBJ2-5 | . | TRBV5-8 | CASGQKGARQETQYF
11 | TRBJ1-2 | . | TRBV12-3/TRBV12-4 | CASSQGYGYTF
13 | TRBJ2-3 | . | TRBV19 | CASSMTGADTQYF
17 | TRBJ2-2 | once | TRBV12-5 | CASGLAGTSGRRGELFF
16 | TRBJ1-2 | few | TRBV18 | CASSATGQGSVNGYTF
14 | TRBJ1-2 | . | TRBV18 | CASSPPRDQLACTF
14 | TRBJ1-1 | once | TRBV6-2/TRBV6-3 | CASSFGTGGTEAFF
15 | TRBJ2-7 | . | TRBV7-2 | CASSLDRGAIYEQYF
15 | TRBJ1-3 | . | TRBV20-1 | CSASAQAGSGNTIYF
16 | TRBJ1-5 | . | TRBV18 | CASSPPSSYSNQPQHF
12 | TRBJ1-1 | . | TRBV7-2 | CASSLRNRRRVF
16 | TRBJ2-1 | few | TRBV7-9 | CASSYRESVFYNEQFF
14 | TRBJ1-3 | . | TRBV28 | CASSLVGGLNTIYF
16 | TRBJ1-2 | few | TRBV6-5 | CASSYSQGSIGYGYTF
15 | TRBJ2-7 | . | TRBV11-2 | CASSVGTGGSYEQYF
17 | TRBJ2-5 | . | TRBV19 | CASSPEGGRPNPETQYF
14 | TRBJ2-5 | . | TRBV6-6 | CASSYTARGETQYF
15 | TRBJ1-5 | . | TRBV19 | CASSTPNRALQPQHF
13 | TRBJ1-1 | . | TRBV6-5 | CASRHRSNTEAFF